Each of the 8 T cell receptor beta chains below was sequenced from the same sample in a study of cytotoxic CD8 clonotypes in ibrutinib-treated CLL. Clones were sequenced by immunoSEQ multiplex PCR, and TCRdb holds only the in-frame ones, with some missing. The profile shows approximately 130,000 clones, under 90% of them singletons. Sequenced here: PBMCs, sampled after 24 months of ibrutinib treatment. All receptors derive from a human donor with chronic lymphocytic leukemia.

The rearrangement uses TRBV6-5 and TRBJ1-6, with TRBD1 as a possible D gene (6 bases). V was pared by 4 bases and J by 10 bases, with 14 bases between. There are 14 residues in the CDR3. The germline V gene has CDR1 MNHEY and CDR2 SVGAGI. The CDR3 loop is CASSSAHQGSPLHF. In DNA form, the CDR3 reads TGTGCCAGCAGTTCCGCCCACCAGGGGTCACCCCTCCACTTT.

The chain combines TRBV28 with TRBJ2-1, with TRBD1 as a possible D gene (5 bases). The germline V gene has CDR1 MDHEN and CDR2 SYDVKM. The CDR3 is 15 amino acids. V was cut by 5 bases and J by 0 bases, with 11 bases left in between. The CDR3 nucleotides are TGTGCCAGCAGTCAGGGCTGGAGCTCCTACAATGAGCAGTTCTTC. Translation: CASSQGWSSYNEQFF. The full variable domain, rest sourced from reference TRBV28 and TRBJ2-1, is DVKVTQSSRYLVKRTGEKVFLECVQDMDHENMFWYRQDPGLGLRLIYFSYDVKMKEKGDIPEGYSVSREKKERFSLILESASTNQTSMYLCASSQGWSSYNEQFFGPGTRLTVL.

V gene TRBV6-5 combines with J gene TRBJ2-3; D might be TRBD2 (7 bases). Trimming cost V 1 base and J 2 bases, with 13 bases left between them. Germline CDR1 MNHEY, CDR2 SVGAGI. This CDR3 has 16 amino acids. Here the CDR3 DNA reads TGTGCCAGCAGTTACTTCGCGGGGGCTGACACAGATACGCAGTATTTT. Its protein product is CASSYFAGADTDTQYF.

V gene TRBV11-2 combines with J gene TRBJ2-7, with 10 bases fitting TRBD1. The length of the CDR3 is 16 residues. V lost 1 base to trimming and J lost 3 bases; unmatched junction nucleotides: 6. Germline CDR1 SGHAT, CDR2 FQNNGV. This CDR3 reads CASSLALDRGDYEQYF. CDR3 DNA: TGTGCCAGCAGCTTAGCCCTGGACAGGGGGGACTACGAGCAGTACTTC.

V is TRBV2 and J is TRBJ1-1; D gene uncertain. The CDR3 totals 13 residues. Trimming cost V 0 bases and J 4 bases, with 6 bases left between them. Looked up from germline, CDR1 is SNHLY and CDR2 is FYNNEI. The CDR3 reads CASSEAHGTEAFF. The CDR3 region has the DNA TGTGCCAGCAGTGAAGCACATGGCACTGAAGCTTTCTTT.

The V call is TRBV5-1, the J call TRBJ2-5, with 11 bases aligning to TRBD2. CDR1 is SGHRS, CDR2 YFSETQ, per germline. CDR3 length equals 17 residues. The trim removed 4 bases at V and 5 bases at J, leaving 13 bases unmatched. The CDR3 here is CASSPSLAGAILETQYF. CDR3 sequence (DNA): TGCGCCAGCAGCCCATCACTAGCGGGGGCAATATTGGAGACCCAGTACTTC.

This clone has just one count. This chain connects TRBV7-3 to TRBJ2-1; 8 nucleotides agree with TRBD2. The CDR3 has 14 amino acids. CDR1 is SGHTA and CDR2 is FQGTGA in the germline V gene. V dropped 1 base and J dropped 9; count of bases not matched to a gene: 5. CDR3 sequence (DNA): TGTGCCAGCAGCTTAAACGGGGGGGCCAGTGAGCAGTTCTTC. Residues: CASSLNGGASEQFF.

The V call is TRBV18, the J call TRBJ2-2; D not certain. The ends were cut back, 2 bases at V and 1 base at J, with 5 bases in the middle. CDR3 size: 14 residues. CDR1 and CDR2 (germline): KGHSH, LQKENI. The CDR3 loop reads CASSPGLNTGELFF. The CDR3 nucleotides are TGTGCCAGCTCACCAGGCTTGAACACCGGGGAGCTGTTTTTT. The whole variable domain, remainder taken from reference TRBV18 and TRBJ2-2, is NAGVMQNPRHLVRRRGQEARLRCSPMKGHSHVYWYRQLPEEGLKFMVYLQKENIIDESGMPKERFSAEFPKEGPSILRIQQVVRGDSAAYFCASSPGLNTGELFFGEGSRLTVL.